The 2 T cell receptor beta chains listed next were all sequenced from one sample in a study of T cell repertoires in cytomegalovirus infection. TCRdb recomputed calls from the reads with MiXCR, one row per CDR3 protein. The sample has roughly 120,000 distinct CDR3 sequences; 32% are singletons. Their antigens remain unidentified. Sequences were derived from CD8+ T cells from cultured PBMCs, sampled from culture after CMV antigen stimulation. The receptors were gathered from a human donor in good health (CMV status not recorded). Some clones in this sample may be carry-over from other donors' samples.

This clonotype was seen ten or more times. The chain has TRBV6-5 and TRBJ1-1; D is ambiguous. This CDR3 spans 15 amino acids. The germline gives CDR1 MNHEY, CDR2 SVGAGI. The V and J ends lost 6 bases and 5 bases respectively, with 19 bases between them. CDR3 bases: TGTGCCAGCAGCGTAAGTGTGGGCCGAAGAACTGAAGCTTTCTTT. Protein sequence: CASSVSVGRRTEAFF.

This clonotype was seen a handful of times. The chain employs TRBV20-1 and TRBJ2-3; D might be TRBD2 (6 bases). Germline V CDR1 and CDR2: DFQATT, SNEGSKA (reference sequence). Trimming shortened V by 0 bases and J by 3 bases, and 10 bases separated the two germline ends. CDR3 length: 14 amino acids. Here the CDR3 reads CSAREWAGTDTQYF. CDR3 bases: TGCAGTGCTAGAGAGTGGGCGGGGACAGATACGCAGTATTTT.